The 20 T cell receptor beta chains reported below all come from one sample, sequenced in a study of CD8+CD57+ T cells in acquired aplastic anemia. Patients chosen for sequencing had CD8+CD57+ cells that had expanded, as shown by flow cytometry. The study profiled TCR beta VDJ and CDR3 using genomic DNA as template. Each CDR3 protein is one row after TCRdb ran MiXCR on the reads. The sample holds a few hundred thousand distinct CDR3 sequences; under 60% are singletons and the top ten take roughly 1.2%. Sample: sorted CD4+, CD8+, or CD8+CD57+ T cells (not recorded which) from PBMCs. The source of these receptors is a human donor with aplastic anemia.

The genes are TRBV5-1 and TRBJ2-1, with 7 bases identical to TRBD2. The CDR3 totals 14 residues. The J segment lost 13 bases and the V segment lost 0 bases, leaving 10 bases of the junction unmatched. Germline CDR1 SGHRS, CDR2 YFSETQ. The CDR3 nucleotides are TGCGCCAGCAGCTTGGGCCTAGCGGAAGAGACCCAGTTCTTC. Translated: CASSLGLAEETQFF.

In nucleotides, the CDR3 is TGTGCCAGCAGCTTAGATCTGACAGACAATCAGCCCCAGCATTTT. This sequence encodes CASSLDLTDNQPQHF. The rearrangement links TRBV11-2 to TRBJ1-5; D might be TRBD1 (5 bases). V lost 0 bases and J 3 bases, leaving 9 bases between the germline ends. This CDR3 is 15 amino acids long. The germline V gene encodes CDR1 SGHAT and CDR2 FQNNGV.

This sequence joins TRBV7-3 and TRBJ1-5, with TRBD1 matching over 9 bases. Germline assignment: CDR1 SGHTA and CDR2 FQGTGA. This CDR3 comprises 15 residues. The ends lost 5 bases at V and 7 bases at J; junction bases unmatched: 9. The CDR3 reads CASSNGQGSSQPQHF. As DNA, the CDR3 is TGTGCCAGCAGCAACGGACAGGGGTCCAGCCAGCCCCAGCATTTT.

The rearrangement joins TRBV15 to TRBJ1-4; maybe TRBD1 (5 bases). Between the trimmed V and J ends, which lost 7 bases and 13 bases, there was a span of 19 bases. The CDR3 runs 13 residues. Germline V CDR1 and CDR2: LNHNV, YYDKDF (reference sequence). CDR3 loop: CATTPGRTPRLFF. In DNA form, the CDR3 reads TGTGCCACCACCCCCGGACGGACACCAAGACTGTTTTTT.

The V and J genes are TRBV7-8 and TRBJ1-5; possible D gene TRBD1, 5 bases. The CDR3 is 15 amino acids. The germline CDR1 and CDR2 sequences are SGHVS and FQNEAQ. V shed 4 bases and J shed 1 base, with 11 bases lying between them. CDR3 sequence: CASSWRGQSNQPQHF. The CDR3 DNA reads as TGTGCCAGCAGCTGGAGGGGCCAGAGCAATCAGCCCCAGCATTTT.

This clonotype was counted ten times or more. V and J are TRBV19 and TRBJ2-3; D is undetermined. The V and J ends lost 6 bases and 1 base respectively, with 11 bases between them. The germline CDR1 and CDR2 sequences are LNHDA and SQIVND (reference sequence). The CDR3 spans 14 residues. CDR3 DNA sequence: TGTGCCAGTAGAACCCCGGGCCGCACAGATACGCAGTATTTT. Translation gives CASRTPGRTDTQYF. Supplemented by reference TRBV19 and TRBJ2-3, the full variable domain reads DGGITQSPKYLFRKEGQNVTLSCEQNLNHDAMYWYRQDPGQGLRLIYYSQIVNDFQKGDIAEGYSVSREKKESFPLTVTSAQKNPTAFYLCASRTPGRTDTQYFGPGTRLTVL.

The chain recombines TRBV6-4 with TRBJ1-6; TRBD1 matches 9 bases. Germline assignment: CDR1 MRHNA and CDR2 SNTAGT. The CDR3 contains 16 residues. Losses at the gene ends were 4 bases for V and 5 bases for J; bases not matched to a gene: 6. This chain's CDR3 is CASSVGQGIHNSPLHF. CDR3 nucleotides: TGTGCCAGCAGTGTGGGACAGGGTATCCATAATTCACCCCTCCACTTT.

This clonotype showed up many times. The chain recombines TRBV10-2 with TRBJ1-1; D is perhaps TRBD1 (6 bases). V gave up 4 bases and J gave up 3 bases, with 12 bases separating them. From germline, CDR1 is WSHSY and CDR2 SAAADI. The CDR3 consists of 14 residues. CDR3 residues: CASSGNRVDTEAFF. In DNA, the CDR3 is TGCGCCAGCAGTGGGAACAGGGTTGACACTGAAGCTTTCTTT.

This clonotype has ten or more counts. The rearrangement uses TRBV28 and TRBJ2-1, with D tentatively TRBD2 (5 bases). With 4 bases removed from V and 8 bases from J, the gap between germline ends came to 9 bases. Germline CDR1 reads MDHEN; CDR2 reads SYDVKM. The CDR3 contains 12 residues. The CDR3 nucleotides read TGTGCCAGCAGTTCCGGAGGCCATGAGCAGTTCTTC. Translating it yields CASSSGGHEQFF.

This chain uses TRBV6-6 with TRBJ1-1; D call uncertain. Germline values: CDR1 MNHNY, CDR2 SVGAGI (reference sequence). Trimming cost V 2 bases and J 5 bases, with 9 bases left between them. The CDR3 extends over 13 amino acids. The CDR3 DNA reads as TGTGCCAGCAGTTACGCCCTGTGGACTGAAGCTTTCTTT. This codes for CASSYALWTEAFF.

The CDR3 spells CASGARTEAFF. In DNA, the CDR3 is TGTGCTAGTGGTGCGCGGACTGAAGCTTTCTTT. The chain employs TRBV12-5 and TRBJ1-1, with no clear D. CDR3 size: 11 residues. The germline V gene has CDR1 LGHNT and CDR2 FRNRAP. V dropped 5 bases and J dropped 5 bases, with 6 bases sitting between them.

This clonotype was seen a few times. This chain uses TRBV20-1 with TRBJ2-5, with 10 nucleotides matching TRBD2. The CDR3 has 13 amino acids. Germline CDR1 and CDR2: DFQATT and SNEGSKA (reference sequence). Trimming took 6 bases from V and 5 from J; bases not matched to a gene: 6. The CDR3 DNA follows: TGCAGTGCCCCTAGCGGGAGAGAGGAGACCCAGTACTTC. Protein sequence: CSAPSGREETQYF.

V usage is TRBV5-4 and J usage is TRBJ2-7; 11 positions match TRBD2. The CDR3 runs to 18 residues. CDR1 is SGHNT, CDR2 YYREEE, per germline (reference sequence). V gave up 4 bases and J gave up 7 bases; unmatched junction bases: 19. CDR3 amino acids: CASSKIAGGLAGVEEQYF. CDR3 DNA sequence: TGTGCCAGCAGCAAAATAGCGGGGGGGCTAGCGGGAGTGGAGGAGCAGTACTTC.

In this sample, this clonotype turned up many times. CDR3 sequence: CASSFVRGSGNTIYF. For the CDR3, the DNA is TGTGCCAGCAGCTTTGTTAGGGGCTCTGGAAACACCATATATTTT. V and J are TRBV11-2 and TRBJ1-3; D possibly corresponds to TRBD1 (5 bases). In germline, CDR1 is SGHAT, CDR2 FQNNGV. Trimming cost V 3 bases and J 0 bases, with 9 bases left between them. The CDR3 runs 15 residues.

The rearrangement uses TRBV11-1 and TRBJ2-2; 9 nucleotides match TRBD1. This CDR3 comprises 12 residues. Trimming removed 8 bases from V and 15 bases from J; junction bases left unmatched: 10. Germline V gives CDR1 SGHAT, CDR2 FQDESV (reference sequence). For the CDR3, the DNA is TGTGCCAGCGCAGACGGGACAGGGAGGATGTTTTTT. Residues: CASADGTGRMFF.

The genes are TRBV7-2 and TRBJ2-7; D gene unclear. The CDR3 extends over 13 amino acids. Trimming shortened V by 1 base and J by 5 bases, and 9 bases separated the two germline ends. CDR1 and CDR2 (germline): SGHTA, FQGNSA. CDR3 nucleotides: TGTGCCAGCAGCTTAGGCGGTTTGAACGAGCAGTACTTC. Its protein product is CASSLGGLNEQYF.

This clonotype was seen a few times. A read error is possible here, since a much larger clone lies one base away. CDR3 sequence reads: CASSIRERPRELFF. As DNA, the CDR3 is TGTGCCAGTAGTATAAGAGAACGGCCTAGAGAACTGTTTTTT. The J gene is TRBJ1-4, the V gene TRBV19; D not resolved. Germline-derived CDR1 and CDR2 are LNHDA and SQIVND (reference sequence). CDR3 size: 14 residues. V was pared by 2 bases and J by 12 bases, with 16 bases between.

The chain has TRBV5-1 and TRBJ2-7; D is unclear. CDR3 length: 14 amino acids. Trimming removed 4 bases at V and 2 bases at J, with 13 bases between. CDR1 and CDR2 (germline): SGHRS, YFSETQ. In DNA form, the CDR3 reads TGCGCCAGCAGCCCAGGATCTAACCCCTACGAGCAGTACTTC. This translates into CASSPGSNPYEQYF.

In its sample, this clonotype was seen many times. CDR3 sequence reads: CASSLGGGRAHYSNQPQHF. The CDR3 coding sequence is TGCGCCAGCAGTCTGGGGGGGGGACGGGCGCACTATAGCAATCAGCCCCAGCATTTT. The gene calls are TRBV5-1 and TRBJ1-5; D is possibly TRBD1 (5 bases). Looked up from germline, CDR1 is SGHRS and CDR2 is YFSETQ. V gave up 5 bases and J gave up 0 bases, with 24 bases separating them. This CDR3 contains 19 residues.

J is TRBJ2-1 and V is TRBV7-2, with D perhaps matching TRBD2 (6 bases). The CDR3 consists of 16 residues. The germline V gene has CDR1 SGHTA and CDR2 FQGNSA. V shed 4 bases and J shed 4 bases, with 17 bases lying between them. CDR3 nucleotide sequence: TGTGCCAGCAGCTCCCCTAAGGGCGGGGAGTACAATGAGCAGTTCTTC. Translating it yields CASSSPKGGEYNEQFF.